One sample yielded the 20 T cell receptor beta chains listed below, sequenced in a study of blood T cell repertoires in COVID-19. Data came from immunoSEQ multiplex PCR; TCRdb stores just in-frame clones and leaves some out. Found here are some 270,000 clones, approximately 90% of them singletons; the top ten hold roughly 4.3%. Sequencing was carried out using PBMCs or T cells enriched from blood (not recorded which). These receptors all stem from a woman aged 25 to 39 with acute COVID-19.

The rearrangement joins TRBV7-8 to TRBJ2-3, with TRBD2 matching over 12 bases. CDR3 length: 17 residues. CDR1 is SGHVS, CDR2 FQNEAQ, per germline. Trimming removed 5 bases from V and 1 base from J; junction bases left unmatched: 7. For the CDR3, the DNA is TGTGCCAGCAGCCGACAAGGACTAGCGGGGCGCACAGATACGCAGTATTTT. Amino acids: CASSRQGLAGRTDTQYF.

V gene TRBV10-2 combines with J gene TRBJ2-7, with 9 bases lining up with TRBD1. This CDR3 region has 15 residues. J gave up 4 bases and V 2 bases, and 6 bases lay outside the gene matches. Germline V lookup: CDR1 WSHSY, CDR2 SAAADI. As DNA, the CDR3 is TGCGCCAGCAGTGAGGTAGTACAGGGGGCATACGAGCAGTACTTC. Translating gives CASSEVVQGAYEQYF.

This sequence joins TRBV5-1 and TRBJ2-7; TRBD1 aligns across 8 bases. This CDR3 spans 14 amino acids. V shed 4 bases, J shed 1 base, and the junction held 4 bases outside the gene matches. The germline V gene has CDR1 SGHRS and CDR2 YFSETQ. This CDR3 reads CASSPRDRSYEQYF. The CDR3 bases are TGCGCCAGCAGCCCCCGGGACAGGTCCTACGAGCAGTACTTC.

This clone was seen ten or more times. The chain joins TRBV11-1 to TRBJ1-6; 8 positions match TRBD1. Germline CDR1 and CDR2: SGHAT and FQDESV (reference sequence). The CDR3 spans 16 residues. J lost 10 bases, V lost 5 bases, and 13 bases had no gene match. The CDR3 is CASSPPTYRGNSPLHF. Here the CDR3 DNA reads TGTGCCAGCAGCCCCCCCACGTACAGGGGGAACTCACCCCTCCACTTT.

The rearrangement joins TRBV3-1 (or the pseudogene TRBV3-2) to TRBJ1-1, with no clear D. Germline V lookup: CDR1 LGHDT, CDR2 YNNKEL (reference sequence). V was cut by 2 bases and J by 8 bases, with 9 bases left in between. The CDR3 spans 12 residues. The CDR3 region is CASSQYAGEAFF. The CDR3 region has the DNA TGTGCCAGCAGCCAATATGCGGGAGAAGCTTTCTTT.

The gene calls are TRBV5-4 and TRBJ1-1; unclear D gene. Per the germline V gene, CDR1 is SGHNT and CDR2 is YYREEE (reference sequence). V lost 0 bases, J lost 0 bases, and 9 bases lay in between. This CDR3 region has 15 residues. CDR3 bases: TGTGCCAGCAGCTTGGCCAGTCTTATGAACACTGAAGCTTTCTTT. Its protein is CASSLASLMNTEAFF.

The rearrangement uses TRBV5-1 and TRBJ2-7, with D perhaps TRBD1 (6 bases). Per the germline V gene, CDR1 is SGHRS and CDR2 is YFSETQ. The CDR3 length is 13 residues. The ends were cut back, 4 bases at V and 2 bases at J, with 10 bases in the middle. CDR3 region: CASSLRDTYEQYF. The DNA for the CDR3 is TGCGCCAGCAGCCTCCGGGACACCTACGAGCAGTACTTC. Filled out from reference TRBV5-1 and TRBJ2-7, the complete variable domain reads KAGVTQTPRYLIKTRGQQVTLSCSPISGHRSVSWYQQTPGQGLQFLFEYFSETQRNKGNFPGRFSGRQFSNSRSEMNVSTLELGDSALYLCASSLRDTYEQYFGPGTRLTVT.

The rearrangement joins TRBV9 to TRBJ2-1, with TRBD2 matching over 11 bases. This CDR3 spans 16 amino acids. Germline V gene lookup returns CDR1 SGDLS and CDR2 YYNGEE. The V gene end was trimmed by 2 bases and the J gene end by 3 bases; junction bases not matched to a gene: 4. The CDR3 DNA sequence: TGTGCCAGCAGCGTGGCGGGACTAGCGGACTACAATGAGCAGTTCTTC. Its translation is CASSVAGLADYNEQFF.

The chain couples TRBV2 to TRBJ2-3, with 9 bases aligning to TRBD2. Germline CDR1 reads SNHLY; CDR2 reads FYNNEI. V shed 7 bases, J shed 0 bases, and the junction held 5 bases outside the gene matches. The CDR3 loop spans 15 amino acids. CDR3 sequence: CASNRAGGSTDTQYF. Here the CDR3 DNA reads TGTGCCAGCAATAGAGCGGGAGGCAGCACAGATACGCAGTATTTT. The variable domain in full, completed from reference TRBV2 and TRBJ2-3, reads EPEVTQTPSHQVTQMGQEVILRCVPISNHLYFYWYRQILGQKVEFLVSFYNNEISEKSEIFDDQFSVERPDGSNFTLKIRSTKLEDSAMYFCASNRAGGSTDTQYFGPGTRLTVL.

The chain combines TRBV15 with TRBJ1-3; tentative D call: TRBD1 (6 bases). The germline V gene has CDR1 LNHNV and CDR2 YYDKDF (reference sequence). V dropped 0 bases and J dropped 2 bases, with 11 bases sitting between them. The CDR3 runs 16 residues. The CDR3: CATSRELQGTGNTIYF. DNA of the CDR3: TGTGCCACCAGCAGAGAACTCCAGGGGACTGGAAACACCATATATTTT.

This rearrangement joins TRBV6-5 to TRBJ2-2; D is possibly TRBD2 (5 bases). CDR3 length: 14 amino acids. Germline V gene lookup returns CDR1 MNHEY and CDR2 SVGAGI. Trimming stripped 6 bases from V and 5 bases from J, with 13 bases between. CDR3 in amino acids: CASSPVGGTGELFF. The CDR3, as DNA: TGTGCCAGCAGCCCCGTCGGAGGAACCGGGGAGCTGTTTTTT.

The rearrangement uses TRBV5-1 and TRBJ2-3, with 8 nucleotides matching TRBD2. V was clipped by 5 bases and J by 0 bases; unmatched bases: 5. This CDR3 region has 15 residues. From germline, CDR1 is SGHRS and CDR2 YFSETQ. The CDR3 spells CASRGTSGSTDTQYF. CDR3 coding DNA: TGCGCCAGCAGAGGAACTAGCGGTAGCACAGATACGCAGTATTTT.

The chain joins TRBV7-8 to TRBJ2-7, with 9 bases that match TRBD1. Germline-derived CDR1 and CDR2 are SGHVS and FQNEAQ. The CDR3 is made up of 15 amino acids. The ends lost 5 bases at V and 7 bases at J; junction bases unmatched: 12. The CDR3 DNA reads as TGTGCCAGCAGCCTCACCGGGACAGGGCCTAGGGAGCAGTACTTC. It encodes CASSLTGTGPREQYF.

This clone is a singleton in its sample. The V and J genes are TRBV7-9 and TRBJ1-6, with 9 bases identical to TRBD1. V lost 5 bases and J lost 7; bases outside the gene matches: 6. The CDR3 covers 15 residues. Germline lookup yields CDR1 SEHNR and CDR2 FQNEAQ (reference sequence). The CDR3 nucleotides are TGTGCCAGCAGCATAGGGGACAGGGACAATTCACCCCTCCACTTT. This sequence encodes CASSIGDRDNSPLHF.

This clone appeared once. V and J are TRBV4-2 and TRBJ1-2, with TRBD1 identical over 7 bases. The CDR3 totals 15 residues. Losses at the gene ends were 5 bases for V and 4 bases for J; bases not matched to a gene: 10. Germline V gene data show CDR1 as LGHNA and CDR2 as YNFKEQ. CDR3 protein: CASSDTGTEAYGYTF. Here the CDR3 DNA reads TGTGCCAGCAGCGATACAGGGACAGAAGCCTATGGCTACACCTTC.

This rearrangement joins TRBV4-1 to TRBJ2-2; 8 bases line up with TRBD1. This CDR3 is 18 amino acids long. The ends lost 0 bases at V and 3 bases at J; junction bases unmatched: 9. Germline V gene data show CDR1 as MGHRA and CDR2 as YSYEKL. DNA of the CDR3: TGCGCCAGCAGCCAAGAAGGGGGTGGACAGGGTTACACCGGGGAGCTGTTTTTT. Protein sequence: CASSQEGGGQGYTGELFF.

The J gene is TRBJ2-2, the V gene TRBV7-8; D is perhaps TRBD1 (6 bases). CDR3 size: 15 residues. Germline V lookup: CDR1 SGHVS, CDR2 FQNEAQ. The V and J ends lost 4 bases and 1 base respectively, with 10 bases between them. The CDR3 sequence: CASSSGTKNTGELFF. CDR3 sequence (DNA): TGTGCCAGCAGCTCCGGGACAAAGAACACCGGGGAGCTGTTTTTT.

CDR3 residues: CASSRSPNTGELFF. CDR3 sequence (DNA): TGTGCCAGCAGTCGGTCACCGAACACCGGGGAGCTGTTTTTT. The V and J genes are TRBV28 and TRBJ2-2; D ambiguous. Trimming shortened V by 5 bases and J by 0 bases, and 7 bases separated the two germline ends. Germline assignment: CDR1 MDHEN and CDR2 SYDVKM. This CDR3 has 14 amino acids.

The rearrangement uses TRBV11-2 and TRBJ2-3, with 8 bases lining up with TRBD1. The CDR3 runs 15 residues. J gave up 3 bases and V 3 bases, and 5 bases lay outside the gene matches. The germline V gene has CDR1 SGHAT and CDR2 FQNNGV. CDR3 nucleotide sequence: TGTGCCAGCAGCTTTCAGGGGGCGGAAACAGATACGCAGTATTTT. Translated, it gives CASSFQGAETDTQYF.

The chain employs TRBV13 and TRBJ2-7; TRBD1 might be the D (7 bases). Trimming shortened V by 5 bases and J by 0 bases, and 17 bases separated the two germline ends. The CDR3 contains 16 residues. Germline V lookup: CDR1 PRHDT, CDR2 FYEKMQ (reference sequence). The CDR3 bases are TGTGCCAGCAGCCTGAGGGGGCGCGGGGACTCCTACGAGCAGTACTTC. Translation: CASSLRGRGDSYEQYF. Full variable domain (remainder filled in from reference TRBV13 and TRBJ2-7): AAGVIQSPRHLIKEKRETATLKCYPIPRHDTVYWYQQGPGQDPQFLISFYEKMQSDKGSIPDRFSAQQFSDYHSELNMSSLELGDSALYFCASSLRGRGDSYEQYFGPGTRLTVT.